This T cell receptor beta chain originates from a study of cytomegalovirus exposure and HLA in healthy donors. Across the whole study: Unique TCR beta sequences numbering some 110 million came from about 179 million T cells in an earlier analysis.

The CDR3 extends over 13 amino acids. Germline loops: CDR1 MNHNS, CDR2 SASEGT. V lost 6 bases and J lost 5; bases outside the gene matches: 6. Whole-study results and caveats: It was shown in a later analysis that HLA-associated TCR beta chains were more clonally expanded than other, equally common chains.

As concerns this clone: The antigen is not known.

PCR was performed using 60 Vbeta and 13 Jbeta primers. Here immunoSEQ multiplex PCR was the method, and the copy in TCRdb shows in-frame clones only, minus some. The ten most abundant clones cover over 3% of a sample with approximately 71,000 clones. This clonotype originated in a female donor in good health and CMV-seropositive. The chain uses TRBV6-1 and TRBJ1-2; TRBD1 matches at 7 bases. Sequencing used PBMCs. The CDR3 DNA is TGTGCCAGCAGGGGGACAGACCAATATGGCTACACCTTC. Translating gives CASRGTDQYGYTF.